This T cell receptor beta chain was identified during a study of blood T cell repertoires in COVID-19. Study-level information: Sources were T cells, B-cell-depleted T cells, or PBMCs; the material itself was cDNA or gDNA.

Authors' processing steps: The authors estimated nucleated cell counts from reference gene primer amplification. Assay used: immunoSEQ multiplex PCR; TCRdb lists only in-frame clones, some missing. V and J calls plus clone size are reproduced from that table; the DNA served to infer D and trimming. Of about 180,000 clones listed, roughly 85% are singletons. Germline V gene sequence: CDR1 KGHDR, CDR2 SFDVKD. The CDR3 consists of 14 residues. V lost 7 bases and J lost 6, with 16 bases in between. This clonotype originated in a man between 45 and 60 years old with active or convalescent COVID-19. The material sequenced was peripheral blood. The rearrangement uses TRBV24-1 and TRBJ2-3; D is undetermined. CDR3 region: CATRPNRATDTQYF. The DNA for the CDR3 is TGTGCCACCAGACCTAACAGAGCAACCGATACGCAGTATTTT.